This T cell receptor (beta chain) was recovered during a study of shared clonotypes between healthy human individuals. Study summary: Participating donors consisted of a couple of women and a few men aged 18 to 49.

CDR1 and CDR2 (germline): SEHNR, FQNEAQ (reference sequence). CDR3 length: 16 residues. Trimming stripped 5 bases from V and 0 bases from J, with 14 bases between. All of the donors resided in Nashville, Tennessee, and each was a Caucasian adult. It was into CD45RA+ naive and CD45RA-negative memory subsets that the CD4+ cells were split. The table came from immunoSEQ multiplex PCR; TCRdb's copy has only in-frame clones and leaves some out. The table shows 1.6 million or so clones, with approximately 98.5% occurring only once. The TCR comes from a man between 25 and 39 years old in good health. The sample taken for sequencing was naive CD4+ T cells sorted from blood. The subset here: CD45RA+ positively selected. The chain is built from TRBV7-9 and TRBJ1-3, with D tentatively TRBD1 (6 bases). The CDR3 DNA reads as TGTGCCAGCAGCGAAGACAGGAGCGTCTCTGGAAACACCATATATTTT. This translates into CASSEDRSVSGNTIYF. The full variable domain, in which reference TRBV7-9 and TRBJ1-3 provide the parts outside the CDR3, is DTGVSQNPRHKITKRGQNVTFRCDPISEHNRLYWYRQTLGQGPEFLTYFQNEAQLEKSRLLSDRFSAERPKGSFSTLEIQRTEQGDSAMYLCASSEDRSVSGNTIYFGEGSWLTVV.